This T cell receptor beta chain was obtained from a study of T cells expressing NK-cell markers. Study at large: Seropositivity for HCMV was found in seven of the eight sequenced donors, with one seronegative. Overall study findings and caveats: There were a handful of donors in whom these clonotypes also led the CD3+CD56-NKG2C+ fraction.

Points on this clonotype: As yet, its antigen is unknown.

Researchers built TCR beta cDNA using 5'RACE template switching with UMIs. Following a re-call of the 5' RACE reads, TCRdb has one entry per CDR3 protein and lacks DNA. The repertoire table contains 400,000 to 550,000 distinct CDR3 sequences. The CDR3 is 13 amino acids. CDR1 is SNHLY and CDR2 is FYNNEI in the germline V gene. This chain links TRBV2 with TRBJ2-4; TCRdb returns TRBD1, unconfirmable since there is no DNA. The TCR originated in a woman aged 18-70 years in good health. Specimen: blood T cells: a sorted CD56 or NKG2C T cell subset, CD4+ or CD8+ T cells, or bulk PBMC T cells (not recorded which). The CDR3 sequence: CASSPDSKNIQYF. The whole variable domain, remainder taken from reference TRBV2 and TRBJ2-4, is EPEVTQTPSHQVTQMGQEVILRCVPISNHLYFYWYRQILGQKVEFLVSFYNNEISEKSEIFDDQFSVERPDGSNFTLKIRSTKLEDSAMYFCASSPDSKNIQYFGAGTRLSVL.